These 18 T cell receptor beta chains share one sample of origin, sequenced in a study of tumor-infiltrating lymphocytes in glioblastoma multiforme. Three nested ARM-PCR rounds with V-beta and C-beta primers built TCRB libraries. Each CDR3 protein gets one entry after TCRdb re-called the multiplex PCR reads with MiXCR. The table includes 13,000 or so distinct CDR3 sequences, roughly 64% detected once. The sequenced sample consisted of brain tumor tissue. The receptors were gathered from a male donor with glioblastoma.

This clonotype has a single count. A much larger clone differs by one base, so this may be a read error. The chain is built from TRBV2 and TRBJ2-5; D is ambiguous. The CDR3 is made up of 10 amino acids. Deletions cut 3 bases from V and 8 bases from J, with 4 bases between. Germline V gives CDR1 SNHLY, CDR2 FYNNEI. CDR3 bases: TGTGCCAGCAGTGATGGAACCCAGTACTTC. It translates to CASSDGTQYF.

Judged by abundance, this clonotype is medium-sized. The chain uses TRBV6-1 and TRBJ1-6; D ambiguous. CDR3 size: 16 residues. The V gene's germline CDR1 is MNHNS and CDR2 SASEGT. V was cut by 7 bases and J by 2 bases, with 15 bases left in between. CDR3 nucleotides: TGTGCCAGCACCCCGGACGGCGCTCCCTATAATTCACCCCTCCACTTT. The encoded protein is CASTPDGAPYNSPLHF.

J is TRBJ2-1 and V is TRBV20-1; TRBD2 matches 10 bases. The V segment lost 6 bases and the J segment 4 bases; nucleotides outside the gene matches: 12. The CDR3 covers 16 residues. The V gene's germline CDR1 is DFQATT and CDR2 SNEGSKA (reference sequence). The CDR3 sequence is CSAQTSGKAMYNEQFF. CDR3 coding DNA: TGCAGTGCGCAAACTAGCGGGAAGGCCATGTACAATGAGCAGTTCTTC.

The rearrangement links TRBV6-2 or TRBV6-3 to TRBJ2-3; 10 nucleotides match TRBD2. Trimming at V came to 10 bases and at J to 6 bases, leaving 10 bases not matched to a gene. Germline CDR1 and CDR2: MNHEY and SVGEGT. The CDR3 covers 14 residues. CDR3 protein: CANRRSGRGDTQYF. The CDR3 DNA follows: TGTGCCAACAGAAGAAGCGGGAGGGGTGATACGCAGTATTTT.

The rearrangement joins TRBV6-2 or TRBV6-3 to TRBJ2-3; a weak D match, TRBD1 (5 bases). CDR1 MNHEY and CDR2 SVGEGT come from the germline V gene. V dropped 6 bases and J dropped 3 bases, with 10 bases sitting between them. CDR3 length: 13 amino acids. CDR3 nucleotide sequence: TGTGCCAGCAGACCCGCAGGGACAGATACGCAGTATTTT. Translation gives CASRPAGTDTQYF.

Turning to this clonotype: No conserved phenylalanine or tryptophan ends this CDR3, so it is likely a read error. The CDR3 reads CASSQRTGGSSTDTQYS. CDR3 nucleotide sequence: TGCGCCAGCAGCCAACGCACAGGGGGCTCTAGCACAGATACGCAGTATTCT. The rearrangement joins TRBV4-1 to TRBJ2-3, with TRBD1 identical over 9 bases. V gave up 2 bases and J gave up 0 bases; unmatched junction bases: 6. The CDR3 sequence is 17 residues long. Germline values: CDR1 MGHRA, CDR2 YSYEKL.

The table lists this clonotype with many counts. The CDR3 region is CASSPSRAGELFF. CDR3 bases: TGTGCCAGCAGCCCAAGCCGGGCCGGGGAGCTGTTTTTT. J is TRBJ2-2 and V is TRBV7-9, with D unclear. The ends were cut back, 5 bases at V and 6 bases at J, with 10 bases in the middle. The CDR3 consists of 13 residues. Germline CDR1 is SEHNR and CDR2 is FQNEAQ (reference sequence).

The rearrangement uses TRBV10-3 and TRBJ2-1; D might be TRBD2 (5 bases). This CDR3 spans 16 amino acids. The V gene's germline CDR1 is ENHRY and CDR2 SYGVKD. Trimming left V 4 bases short and J 8 bases short, with 21 bases between. CDR3: CAISGLGPHGEHEQFF. CDR3 DNA: TGTGCCATCAGTGGTCTCGGACCACATGGGGAGCATGAGCAGTTCTTC.

The chain carries TRBV6-5 and TRBJ2-3; D is unresolved. The CDR3 runs 16 residues. With 6 bases removed from V and 6 bases from J, the gap between germline ends came to 22 bases. Germline loops: CDR1 MNHEY, CDR2 SVGAGI. The CDR3 sequence: CASSPAIFASRDTQYF. The CDR3 DNA sequence: TGTGCCAGCAGCCCCGCCATCTTCGCCTCCAGGGATACGCAGTATTTT.

On this clonotype itself: At one end, the junction sequence differs from germline, possibly due to a read error. The chain has TRBV5-4 and TRBJ2-7; D might be TRBD1 (6 bases). Looked up from germline, CDR1 is SGHNT and CDR2 is YYREEE (reference sequence). The CDR3 sequence is 16 residues long. The CDR3, as DNA: TGTGCCGGCAGCTTCCTGGGACACGACCTCTCCTACGAGCAGTACTTC. Its translation: CAGSFLGHDLSYEQYF.

This clonotype is deemed medium-sized. The J gene is TRBJ2-3, the V gene TRBV5-4; possibly TRBD1 or TRBD2 for D (5 bases each). Between the trimmed V and J ends, which lost 4 bases and 3 bases, there was a span of 15 bases. Germline V gene lookup returns CDR1 SGHNT and CDR2 YYREEE (reference sequence). This CDR3 spans 15 amino acids. CDR3 protein: CASSAGTAATDTQYF. The CDR3 coding sequence is TGTGCCAGCAGCGCCGGGACGGCGGCAACAGATACGCAGTATTTT. Based on the CDR3 plus reference TRBV5-4 and TRBJ2-3, the full variable domain is ETGVTQSPTHLIKTRGQQVTLRCSSQSGHNTVSWYQQALGQGPQFIFQYYREEENGRGNFPPRFSGLQFPNYSSELNVNALELDDSALYLCASSAGTAATDTQYFGPGTRLTVL.

Turning to this clonotype: The junction shows a germline mismatch at one end, possibly a read error. V and J are TRBV30 and TRBJ1-5; 8 bases align to TRBD1. The CDR3 consists of 14 residues. CDR1 is GTSNPN, CDR2 SVGIG, per germline (reference sequence). The DNA for the CDR3 is TGTGCCTGGTGCCGACAGGGGAACAATCAGCCCCAGCACTTT. It yields the protein CAWCRQGNNQPQHF.

The genes are TRBV15 and TRBJ1-5; D unclear. Germline CDR1 LNHNV, CDR2 YYDKDF (reference sequence). Trimming removed 0 bases at V and 4 bases at J, with 10 bases between. The CDR3 contains 15 residues. The CDR3 reads CATSRDLHGNQPQHF. DNA for the CDR3: TGTGCCACCAGCAGAGATCTACACGGGAATCAGCCCCAGCATTTT.

As for this clonotype: A read error may account for a junction end that differs from germline. V gene TRBV20-1 combines with J gene TRBJ2-7; D is unclear. This CDR3 is built from 12 residues. CDR1 is DFQATT and CDR2 is SNEGSKA in the germline V gene (reference sequence). CDR3: CSAGDNRYEQHF. The CDR3 DNA reads as TGCAGTGCTGGAGACAATAGATACGAGCAGCACTTC.

V is TRBV6-2 or TRBV6-3 and J is TRBJ2-5, with TRBD1 matching over 10 bases. Germline CDR1 and CDR2: MNHEY and SVGEGT. The CDR3 contains 15 residues. V shed 2 bases, J shed 5 bases, and the junction held 5 bases outside the gene matches. CDR3 region: CASSYGGTGVETQYF. Written as DNA, the CDR3 is TGTGCCAGCAGTTACGGGGGGACAGGGGTGGAGACCCAGTACTTC.

About this clonotype itself: A junction end diverges from the germline sequence, so it may reflect a read error. The chain combines TRBV29-1 with TRBJ2-5; D ambiguous. The length of the CDR3 is 15 residues. Germline lookup yields CDR1 SQVTM and CDR2 ANQGSEA. The CDR3 DNA follows: TGCAGGGTTGAGGAGCACAGCCGCCTCCAAGAGACCCAGTACTTC. As protein: CRVEEHSRLQETQYF. The variable domain in full, completed from reference TRBV29-1 and TRBJ2-5, reads SAVISQKPSRDICQRGTSLTIQCQVDSQVTMMFWYRQQPGQSLTLIATANQGSEATYESGFVIDKFPISRPNLTFSTLTVSNMSPEDSSIYLCRVEEHSRLQETQYFGPGTRLLVL.

This clonotype was picked up one time. The junction differs from germline at one of its ends, possibly a read error. This CDR3 reads CASGSRGEGEHLF. The CDR3 DNA reads as TGTGCCAGCGGCTCGAGGGGGGAGGGTGAGCACCTCTTC. This chain links TRBV11-3 with TRBJ2-1; TRBD2 might be the D (7 bases). Germline loops: CDR1 SGHNT, CDR2 YENEEA. The CDR3 contains 13 residues.

With respect to this clonotype: This is likely a read error, given that the CDR3 carries no conserved phenylalanine or tryptophan at its end. The chain carries TRBV29-1 and TRBJ2-7, with TRBD1 as a possible D gene (6 bases). The CDR3 consists of 12 residues. Per germline, CDR1 SQVTM and CDR2 ANQGSEA. CDR3 DNA sequence: TGCGGCGCCCTAGGGACAAAGTACGAGCAGTACTTA. This encodes CGALGTKYEQYL.